The entry below gives a single T cell receptor (beta chain) sequence along with its context. The sample belongs to a study of blood T cell repertoires in COVID-19. As for the study in general: COVID-19 samples collected from the United States, Italy and Spain covered acute and convalescent phases. Nucleic acid was either cDNA or gDNA, and it came from T cells, B-cell-depleted T cells, or PBMCs.

Germline CDR1 SGHVS, CDR2 FQNEAQ. The CDR3 extends over 16 amino acids. Trimming removed 8 bases at V and 0 bases at J, with 14 bases between. Allocation to cohorts depended on clinical history reported by the participants. Recovery meant two consecutive negative NP/OP PCR tests, professional clearance, or resolved symptoms. The data were produced by immunoSEQ multiplex PCR, yet TCRdb's version contains in-frame clones alone and is incomplete. The sample has 200,000 to 300,000 clones; around 88% are singletons. Sequencing input: PBMCs or T cells enriched from blood (not recorded which). The sequence was collected from a woman in her thirties who had recovered from COVID-19. The chain combines TRBV7-8 with TRBJ2-6, with TRBD2 as a possible D gene (6 bases). CDR3 loop: CASPVEGRSGANVLTF. The CDR3 nucleotides are TGTGCCAGCCCCGTGGAGGGCCGCTCTGGGGCCAACGTCCTGACTTTC.